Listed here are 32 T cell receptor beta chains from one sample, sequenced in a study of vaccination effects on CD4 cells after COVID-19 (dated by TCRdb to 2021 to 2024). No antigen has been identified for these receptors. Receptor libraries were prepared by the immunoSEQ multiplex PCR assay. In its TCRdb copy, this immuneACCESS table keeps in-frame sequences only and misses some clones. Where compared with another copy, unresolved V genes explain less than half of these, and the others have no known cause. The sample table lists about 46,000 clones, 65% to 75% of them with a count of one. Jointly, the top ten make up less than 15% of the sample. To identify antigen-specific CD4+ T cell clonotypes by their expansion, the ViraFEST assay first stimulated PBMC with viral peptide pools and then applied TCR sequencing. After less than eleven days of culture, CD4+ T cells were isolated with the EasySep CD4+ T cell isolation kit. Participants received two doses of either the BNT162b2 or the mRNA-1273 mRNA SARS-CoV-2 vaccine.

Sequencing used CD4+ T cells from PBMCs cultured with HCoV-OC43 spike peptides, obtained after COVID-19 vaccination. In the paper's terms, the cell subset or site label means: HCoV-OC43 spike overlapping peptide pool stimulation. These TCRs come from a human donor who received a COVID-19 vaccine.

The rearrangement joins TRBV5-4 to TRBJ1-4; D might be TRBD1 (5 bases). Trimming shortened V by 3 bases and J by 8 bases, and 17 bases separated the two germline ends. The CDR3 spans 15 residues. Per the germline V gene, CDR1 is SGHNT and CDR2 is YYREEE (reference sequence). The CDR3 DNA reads TGTGCCAGCAGCTCCGGGCTGGGGCTGTACGAAAAACTGTTTTTT. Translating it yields CASSSGLGLYEKLFF.

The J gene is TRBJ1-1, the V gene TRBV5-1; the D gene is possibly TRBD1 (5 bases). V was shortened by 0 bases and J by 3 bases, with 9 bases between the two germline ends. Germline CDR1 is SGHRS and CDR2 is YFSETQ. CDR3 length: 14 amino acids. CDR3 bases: TGCGCCAGCAGCTTGGGGGGGGGAGACACTGAAGCTTTCTTT. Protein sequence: CASSLGGGDTEAFF.

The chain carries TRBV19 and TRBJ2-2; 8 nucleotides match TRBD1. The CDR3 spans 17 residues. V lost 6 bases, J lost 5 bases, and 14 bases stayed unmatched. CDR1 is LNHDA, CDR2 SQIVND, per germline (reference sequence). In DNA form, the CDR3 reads TGTGCCAGTAGAGCTAACAGGGGGTTCTTTGAGACCGGGGAGCTGTTTTTT. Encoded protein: CASRANRGFFETGELFF.

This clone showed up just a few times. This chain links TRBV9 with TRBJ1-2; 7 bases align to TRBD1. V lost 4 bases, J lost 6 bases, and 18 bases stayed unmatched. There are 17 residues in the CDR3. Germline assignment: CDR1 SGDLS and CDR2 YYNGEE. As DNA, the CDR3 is TGTGCCAGCAGCCCGGCGATCCGGACAGGTTCTTACGATGGCTACACCTTC. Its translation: CASSPAIRTGSYDGYTF.

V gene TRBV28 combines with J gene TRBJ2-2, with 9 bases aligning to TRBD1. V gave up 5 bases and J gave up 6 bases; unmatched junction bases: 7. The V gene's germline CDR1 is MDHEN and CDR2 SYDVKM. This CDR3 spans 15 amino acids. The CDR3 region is CASSLAGQGSGELFF. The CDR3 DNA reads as TGTGCCAGCAGTCTCGCCGGACAGGGGTCCGGGGAGCTGTTTTTT.

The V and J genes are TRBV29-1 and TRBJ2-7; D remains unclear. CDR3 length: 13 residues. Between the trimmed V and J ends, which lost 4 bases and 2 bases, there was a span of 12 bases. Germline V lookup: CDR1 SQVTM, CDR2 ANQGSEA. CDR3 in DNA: TGCAGCGTTGTATCTGGGGAAACCTACGAGCAGTACTTC. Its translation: CSVVSGETYEQYF.

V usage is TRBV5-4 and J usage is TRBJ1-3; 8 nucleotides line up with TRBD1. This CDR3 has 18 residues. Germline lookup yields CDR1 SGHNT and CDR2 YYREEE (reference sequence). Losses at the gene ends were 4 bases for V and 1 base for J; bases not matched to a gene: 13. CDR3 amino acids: CASSGRTGRERSGNTIYF. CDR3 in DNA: TGTGCCAGCAGCGGTCGGACAGGGAGGGAGAGATCTGGAAACACCATATATTTT.

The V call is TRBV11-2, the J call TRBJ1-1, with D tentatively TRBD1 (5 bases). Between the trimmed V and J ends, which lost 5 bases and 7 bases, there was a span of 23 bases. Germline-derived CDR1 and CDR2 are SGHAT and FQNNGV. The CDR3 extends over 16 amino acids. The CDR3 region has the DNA TGTGCCAGCAGCCCCGGCTCTATGGGGCGCAAGGATGAAGCTTTCTTT. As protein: CASSPGSMGRKDEAFF.

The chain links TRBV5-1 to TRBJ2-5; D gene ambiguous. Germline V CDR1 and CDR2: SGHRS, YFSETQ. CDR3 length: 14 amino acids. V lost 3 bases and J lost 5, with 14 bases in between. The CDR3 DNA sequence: TGCGCCAGCAGCTCGACGGGCGGCTTTGAGACCCAGTACTTC. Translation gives CASSSTGGFETQYF.

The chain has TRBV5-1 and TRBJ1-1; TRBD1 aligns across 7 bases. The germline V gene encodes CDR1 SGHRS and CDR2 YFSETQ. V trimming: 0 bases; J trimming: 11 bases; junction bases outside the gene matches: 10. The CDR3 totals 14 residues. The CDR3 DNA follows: TGCGCCAGCAGCTTGGTCGTGACAGGGCTAGAGGCTTTCTTT. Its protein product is CASSLVVTGLEAFF.

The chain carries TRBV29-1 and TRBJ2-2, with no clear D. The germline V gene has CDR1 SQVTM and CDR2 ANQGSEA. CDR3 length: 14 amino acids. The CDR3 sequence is CSGLRDSNTGELFF. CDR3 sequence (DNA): TGCAGTGGGCTTCGAGATTCGAACACCGGGGAGCTGTTTTTT.

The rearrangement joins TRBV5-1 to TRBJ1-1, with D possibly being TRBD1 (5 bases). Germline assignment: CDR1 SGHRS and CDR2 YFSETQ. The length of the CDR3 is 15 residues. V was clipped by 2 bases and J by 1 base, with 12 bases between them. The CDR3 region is CASSFVRGTNTEAFF. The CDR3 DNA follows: TGCGCCAGCAGCTTTGTTCGGGGGACGAACACTGAAGCTTTCTTT.

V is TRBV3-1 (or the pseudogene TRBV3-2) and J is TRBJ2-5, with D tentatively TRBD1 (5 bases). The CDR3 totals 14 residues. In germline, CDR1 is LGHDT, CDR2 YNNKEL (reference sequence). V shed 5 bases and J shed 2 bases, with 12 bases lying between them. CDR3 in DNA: TGTGCCAGCAGCAAGGCAGGGCGGCAAGAGACCCAGTACTTC. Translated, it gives CASSKAGRQETQYF.

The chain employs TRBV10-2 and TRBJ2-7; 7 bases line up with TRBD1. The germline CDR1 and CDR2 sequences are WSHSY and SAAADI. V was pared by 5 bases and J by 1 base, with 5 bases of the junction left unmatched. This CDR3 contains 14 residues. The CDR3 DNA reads TGCGCCAGCAGTACAGCAGGGGGATCCTACGAGCAGTACTTC. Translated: CASSTAGGSYEQYF.

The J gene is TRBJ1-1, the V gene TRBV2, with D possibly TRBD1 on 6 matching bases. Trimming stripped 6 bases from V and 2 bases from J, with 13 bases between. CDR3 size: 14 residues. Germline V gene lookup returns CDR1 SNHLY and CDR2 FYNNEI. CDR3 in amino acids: CASRTTGTNTEAFF. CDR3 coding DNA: TGTGCCAGCAGAACAACAGGGACAAACACTGAAGCTTTCTTT.

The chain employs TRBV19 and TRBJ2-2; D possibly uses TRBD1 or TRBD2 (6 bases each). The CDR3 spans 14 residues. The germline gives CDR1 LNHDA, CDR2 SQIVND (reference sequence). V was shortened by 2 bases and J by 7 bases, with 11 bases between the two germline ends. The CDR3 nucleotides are TGTGCCAGTAGTATACTCAGGGGAGGCGGGGAGCTGTTTTTT. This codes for CASSILRGGGELFF.

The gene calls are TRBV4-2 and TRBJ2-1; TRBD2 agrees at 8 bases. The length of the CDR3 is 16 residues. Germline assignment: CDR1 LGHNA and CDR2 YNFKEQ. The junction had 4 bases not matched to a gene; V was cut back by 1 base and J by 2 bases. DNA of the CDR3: TGTGCCAGCAGCCAAGTGTTGCGGGGGGCCTACAATGAGCAGTTCTTC. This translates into CASSQVLRGAYNEQFF.

CDR3 in DNA: TGTGCCAGCAGTCCCGGGAGGGGGCACACCATATATTTT. Residues: CASSPGRGHTIYF. The chain employs TRBV12-3 or TRBV12-4 and TRBJ1-3; TRBD1 aligns across 7 bases. CDR3 size: 13 residues. Trimming removed 5 bases from V and 8 bases from J; junction bases left unmatched: 6.

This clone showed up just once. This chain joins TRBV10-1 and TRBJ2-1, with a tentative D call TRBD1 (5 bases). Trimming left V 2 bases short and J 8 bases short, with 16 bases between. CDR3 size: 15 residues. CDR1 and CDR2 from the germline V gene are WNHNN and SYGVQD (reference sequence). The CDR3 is CASSEMAGLGDEQFF. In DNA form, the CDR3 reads TGCGCCAGCAGTGAGATGGCAGGGCTTGGCGATGAGCAGTTCTTC.

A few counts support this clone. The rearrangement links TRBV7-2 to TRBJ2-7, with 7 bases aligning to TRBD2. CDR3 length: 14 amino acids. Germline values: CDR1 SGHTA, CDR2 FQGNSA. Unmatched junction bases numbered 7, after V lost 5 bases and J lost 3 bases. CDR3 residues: CASSVSGKVYEQYF. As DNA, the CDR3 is TGTGCCAGCAGCGTAAGCGGGAAGGTCTACGAGCAGTACTTC.

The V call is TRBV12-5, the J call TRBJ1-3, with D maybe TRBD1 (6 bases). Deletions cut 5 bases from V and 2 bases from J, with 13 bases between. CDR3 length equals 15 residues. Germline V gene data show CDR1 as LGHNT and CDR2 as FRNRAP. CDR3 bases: TGTGCTAGTGGTCTAGAGACAGGCCCTGGAAACACCATATATTTT. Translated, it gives CASGLETGPGNTIYF. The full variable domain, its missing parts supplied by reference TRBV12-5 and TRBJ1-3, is DARVTQTPRHKVTEMGQEVTMRCQPILGHNTVFWYRQTMMQGLELLAYFRNRAPLDDSGMPKDRFSAEMPDATLATLKIQPSEPRDSAVYFCASGLETGPGNTIYFGEGSWLTVV.

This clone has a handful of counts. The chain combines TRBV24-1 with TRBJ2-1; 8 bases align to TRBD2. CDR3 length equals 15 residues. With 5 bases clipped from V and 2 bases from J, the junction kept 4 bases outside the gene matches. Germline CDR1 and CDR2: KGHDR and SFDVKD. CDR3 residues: CATSVPAGAYNEQFF. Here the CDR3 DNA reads TGTGCCACCAGTGTCCCAGCGGGGGCCTACAATGAGCAGTTCTTC.

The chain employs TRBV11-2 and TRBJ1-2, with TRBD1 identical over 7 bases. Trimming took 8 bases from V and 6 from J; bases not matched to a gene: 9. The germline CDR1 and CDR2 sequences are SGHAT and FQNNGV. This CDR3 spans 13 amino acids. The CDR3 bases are TGTGCCAGCGGCTATGTACAGGGGAATGGCTACACCTTC. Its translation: CASGYVQGNGYTF.

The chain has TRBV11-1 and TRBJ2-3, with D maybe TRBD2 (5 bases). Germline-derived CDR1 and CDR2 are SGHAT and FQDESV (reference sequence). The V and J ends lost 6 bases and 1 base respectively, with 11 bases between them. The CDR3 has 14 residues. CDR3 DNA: TGTGCCAGCAGTAATTCCGGGGGCACAGATACGCAGTATTTT. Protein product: CASSNSGGTDTQYF.

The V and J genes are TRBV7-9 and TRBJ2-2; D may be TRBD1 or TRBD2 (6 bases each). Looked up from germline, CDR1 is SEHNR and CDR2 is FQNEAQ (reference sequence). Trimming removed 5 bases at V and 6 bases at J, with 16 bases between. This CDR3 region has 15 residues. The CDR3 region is CASSHTRGLPGELFF. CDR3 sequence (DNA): TGTGCCAGCAGCCACACTCGGGGGCTCCCCGGGGAGCTGTTTTTT.

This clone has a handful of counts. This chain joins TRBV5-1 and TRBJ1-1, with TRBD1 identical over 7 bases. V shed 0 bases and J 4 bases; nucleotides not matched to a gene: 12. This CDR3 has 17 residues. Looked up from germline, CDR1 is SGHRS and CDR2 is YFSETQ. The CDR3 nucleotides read TGCGCCAGCAGCTTGGGGAGGGGGCGCTTGAGGGGCACTGAAGCTTTCTTT. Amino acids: CASSLGRGRLRGTEAFF.

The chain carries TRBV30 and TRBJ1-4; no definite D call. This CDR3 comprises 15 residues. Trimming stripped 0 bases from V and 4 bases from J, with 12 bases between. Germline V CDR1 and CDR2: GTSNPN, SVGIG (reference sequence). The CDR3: CAWSVLDQSNEKLFF. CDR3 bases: TGTGCCTGGAGTGTACTCGACCAGAGTAATGAAAAACTGTTTTTT.

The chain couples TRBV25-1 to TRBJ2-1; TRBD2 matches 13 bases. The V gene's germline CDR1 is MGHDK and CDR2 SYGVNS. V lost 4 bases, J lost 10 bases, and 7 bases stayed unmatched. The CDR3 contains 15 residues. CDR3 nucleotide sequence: TGTGCCAGCAGTGGAGGACTAGCGGGAGCTCAAGAGCAGTTCTTC. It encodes CASSGGLAGAQEQFF.

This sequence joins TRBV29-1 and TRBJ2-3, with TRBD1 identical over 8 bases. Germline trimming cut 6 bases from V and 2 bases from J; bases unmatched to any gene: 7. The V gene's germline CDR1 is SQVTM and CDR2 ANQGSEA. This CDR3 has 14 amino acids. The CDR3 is CSVSDRVVTDTQYF. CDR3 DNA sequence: TGCAGCGTATCGGACAGGGTGGTCACAGATACGCAGTATTTT.

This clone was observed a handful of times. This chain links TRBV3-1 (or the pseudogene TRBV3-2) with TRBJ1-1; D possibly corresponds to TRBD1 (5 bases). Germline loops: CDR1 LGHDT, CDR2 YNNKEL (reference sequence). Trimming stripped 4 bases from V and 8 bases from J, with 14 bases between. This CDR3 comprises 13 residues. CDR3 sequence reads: CASSPVGRREAFF. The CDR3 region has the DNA TGTGCCAGCAGCCCGGTGGGGCGGAGGGAAGCTTTCTTT.

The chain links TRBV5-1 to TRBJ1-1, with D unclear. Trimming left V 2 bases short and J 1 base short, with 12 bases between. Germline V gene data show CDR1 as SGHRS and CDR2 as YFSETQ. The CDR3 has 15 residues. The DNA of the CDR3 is TGCGCCAGCAGCTTCTTGGGTTGGGGGAACACTGAAGCTTTCTTT. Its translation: CASSFLGWGNTEAFF. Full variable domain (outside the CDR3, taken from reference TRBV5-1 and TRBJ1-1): KAGVTQTPRYLIKTRGQQVTLSCSPISGHRSVSWYQQTPGQGLQFLFEYFSETQRNKGNFPGRFSGRQFSNSRSEMNVSTLELGDSALYLCASSFLGWGNTEAFFGQGTRLTVV.

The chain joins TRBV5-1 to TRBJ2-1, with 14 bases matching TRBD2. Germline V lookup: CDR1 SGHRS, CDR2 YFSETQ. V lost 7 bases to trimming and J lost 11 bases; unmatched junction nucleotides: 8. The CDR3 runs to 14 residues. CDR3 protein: CASRGGLAGGQQFF. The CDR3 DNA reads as TGCGCCAGCCGCGGAGGACTAGCGGGGGGCCAGCAGTTCTTC.